These 10 T cell receptor beta chains were all obtained from the same sample, sequenced in a study of beta chain features in type 1 diabetes. The antigens for these receptors are not known. Overall study results and limits: Within each of all four CD4+ subsets, Type 1 diabetes patients had TCRB CDR3s that were moderately but significantly shorter.

Expressed TCRB transcripts were sequenced after all isolated RNA was converted to cDNA. This table comes from immunoSEQ multiplex PCR, and its TCRdb copy is limited to in-frame clones, with some not included. The profile shows more than 550,000 clones, over 11% of them singletons. Sequenced input: naive CD4+ T cells from blood. Receptor source: a man aged 18 to 29 with type 1 diabetes.

V gene TRBV30 combines with J gene TRBJ1-4; TRBD1 aligns across 8 bases. Germline V gene sequence: CDR1 GTSNPN, CDR2 SVGIG (reference sequence). V gave up 5 bases and J gave up 8 bases; unmatched junction bases: 7. The CDR3 is 13 residues long. The CDR3 region is CAWGQGTREKLFF. The CDR3 nucleotides read TGTGCCTGGGGACAGGGAACTCGAGAAAAACTGTTTTTT.

The chain employs TRBV18 and TRBJ2-5, with D perhaps matching TRBD2 (5 bases). Deletions cut 2 bases from V and 2 bases from J, with 9 bases between. There are 14 residues in the CDR3. Germline CDR1 KGHSH, CDR2 LQKENI. CDR3 DNA: TGTGCCAGCTCACCATCCCGGACTCAAGAGACCCAGTACTTC. The encoded protein is CASSPSRTQETQYF.

V and J are TRBV30 and TRBJ2-5; D could derive from TRBD1 or TRBD2 (6 bases each). Germline loops: CDR1 GTSNPN, CDR2 SVGIG (reference sequence). The CDR3 sequence is 18 residues long. Trimming removed 2 bases from V and 1 base from J, with 23 bases in between. The CDR3 region has the DNA TGTGCCTGGAGTTTAGCCCCCTGGGGGGCAGGCATCCAAGAGACCCAGTACTTC. Translating gives CAWSLAPWGAGIQETQYF.

For this clone: The junction does not match germline at one end; this may be a read error. The genes are TRBV7-7 and TRBJ2-1; 7 nucleotides align to TRBD1. The germline V gene has CDR1 SSHAT and CDR2 FNYEAQ (reference sequence). This CDR3 comprises 15 residues. The CDR3 is CASSFDRVSYNEQFF. CDR3 coding DNA: TGTGCTAGCAGCTTCGACAGGGTCAGCTACAATGAGCAGTTCTTC.

This clone was picked up a small number of times. The chain is built from TRBV5-4 and TRBJ2-2; D is unresolved. The CDR3 spans 11 residues. V was clipped by 5 bases and J by 7 bases, with 6 bases between them. CDR1 SGHNT and CDR2 YYREEE come from the germline V gene (reference sequence). The CDR3 spells CASRRYGELFF. CDR3 DNA sequence: TGTGCCAGCAGACGATACGGGGAGCTGTTTTTT.

The chain links TRBV19 to TRBJ2-3; TRBD1 aligns across 9 bases. The germline gives CDR1 LNHDA, CDR2 SQIVND (reference sequence). V was clipped by 8 bases and J by 5 bases; unmatched bases: 2. CDR3 length equals 12 residues. CDR3 bases: TGTGCCAGTGGGACAGGGAAAGATACGCAGTATTTT. Translated, it gives CASGTGKDTQYF.

J is TRBJ2-5 and V is TRBV7-2; 7 positions agree with TRBD2. V shed 6 bases, J shed 1 base, and the junction held 11 bases outside the gene matches. This CDR3 comprises 16 residues. Germline V lookup: CDR1 SGHTA, CDR2 FQGNSA. The chain's CDR3 is CASRRPGTKIQETQYF. The CDR3 bases are TGTGCCAGCAGACGCCCCGGGACTAAGATCCAAGAGACCCAGTACTTC.

The CDR3 loop is CASSPSGRSPLGEQFF. For the CDR3, the DNA is TGTGCCAGCAGTCCGAGCGGGAGATCGCCCTTGGGTGAGCAGTTCTTC. V and J are TRBV28 and TRBJ2-1; 8 bases align to TRBD2. The CDR3 sequence is 16 residues long. Per germline, CDR1 MDHEN and CDR2 SYDVKM. V gave up 5 bases and J gave up 9 bases; unmatched junction bases: 15.

In its sample, this clone was seen a few times. V and J are TRBV15 and TRBJ1-5, with D unresolved. Between the trimmed V and J ends, which lost 0 bases and 3 bases, there was a span of 3 bases. The CDR3 loop spans 13 amino acids. Per germline, CDR1 LNHNV and CDR2 YYDKDF (reference sequence). CDR3 DNA: TGTGCCACCAGCAGAGAGGCCAATCAGCCCCAGCATTTT. Translated: CATSREANQPQHF.

As for this clone: Other nucleotide sequences from this sample produce the same CDR3. The rearrangement joins TRBV5-1 to TRBJ2-5, with D uncertain. The CDR3 contains 12 residues. V was pared by 4 bases and J by 4 bases, with 8 bases between. Germline loops: CDR1 SGHRS, CDR2 YFSETQ. DNA of the CDR3: TGCGCCAGCAGCCCTGAAGGAGAGACCCAGTACTTC. Protein sequence: CASSPEGETQYF.